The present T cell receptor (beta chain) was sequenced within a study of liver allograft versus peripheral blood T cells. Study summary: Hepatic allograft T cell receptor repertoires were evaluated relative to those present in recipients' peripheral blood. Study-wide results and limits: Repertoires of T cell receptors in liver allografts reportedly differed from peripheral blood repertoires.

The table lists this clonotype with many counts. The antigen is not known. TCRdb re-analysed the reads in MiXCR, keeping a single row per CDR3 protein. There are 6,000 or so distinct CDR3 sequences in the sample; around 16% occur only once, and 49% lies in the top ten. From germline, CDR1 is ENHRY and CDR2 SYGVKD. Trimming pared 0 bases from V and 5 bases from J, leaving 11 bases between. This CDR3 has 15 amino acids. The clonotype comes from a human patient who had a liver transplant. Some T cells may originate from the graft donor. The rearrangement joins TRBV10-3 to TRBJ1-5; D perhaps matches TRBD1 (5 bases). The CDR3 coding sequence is TGTGCCATCAGTGAGTCGGCGACAGAATATCAGCCCCAGCATTTT. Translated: CAISESATEYQPQHF.